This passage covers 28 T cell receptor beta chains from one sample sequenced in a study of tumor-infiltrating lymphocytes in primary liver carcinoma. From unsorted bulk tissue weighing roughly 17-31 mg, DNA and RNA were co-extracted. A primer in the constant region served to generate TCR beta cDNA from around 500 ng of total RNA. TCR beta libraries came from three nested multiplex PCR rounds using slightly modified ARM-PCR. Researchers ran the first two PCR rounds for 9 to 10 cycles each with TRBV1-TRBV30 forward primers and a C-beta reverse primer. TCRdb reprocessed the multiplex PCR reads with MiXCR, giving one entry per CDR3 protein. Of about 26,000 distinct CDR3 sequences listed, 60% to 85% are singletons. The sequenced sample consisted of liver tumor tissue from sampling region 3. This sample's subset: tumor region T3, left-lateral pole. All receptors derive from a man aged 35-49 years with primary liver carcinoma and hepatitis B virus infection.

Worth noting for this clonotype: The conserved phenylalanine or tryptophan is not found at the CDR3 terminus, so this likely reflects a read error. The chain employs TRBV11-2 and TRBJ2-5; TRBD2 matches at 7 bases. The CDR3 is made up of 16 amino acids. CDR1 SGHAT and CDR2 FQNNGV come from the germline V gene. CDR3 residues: CATSQTPGGGKETQYI. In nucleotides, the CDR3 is TGTGCCACCAGCCAAACTCCTGGCGGGGGAAAAGAAACCCAGTACATC.

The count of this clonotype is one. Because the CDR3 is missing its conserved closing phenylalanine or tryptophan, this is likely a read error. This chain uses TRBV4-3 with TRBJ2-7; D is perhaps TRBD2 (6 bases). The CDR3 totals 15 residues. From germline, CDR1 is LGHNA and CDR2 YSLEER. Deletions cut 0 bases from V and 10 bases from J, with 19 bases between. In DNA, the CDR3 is TGCGCCAGCAGCCAAGATCGGGAGACTCCCTACGTACAGTACTTA. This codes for CASSQDRETPYVQYL.

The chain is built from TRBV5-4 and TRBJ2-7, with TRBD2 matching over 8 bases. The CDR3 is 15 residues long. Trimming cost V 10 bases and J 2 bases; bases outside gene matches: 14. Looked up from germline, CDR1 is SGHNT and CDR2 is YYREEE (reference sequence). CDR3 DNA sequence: TGTGCCGACAGCCCTGGACTAGCCGAAGCCTACGAGCAGTACTTC. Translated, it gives CADSPGLAEAYEQYF.

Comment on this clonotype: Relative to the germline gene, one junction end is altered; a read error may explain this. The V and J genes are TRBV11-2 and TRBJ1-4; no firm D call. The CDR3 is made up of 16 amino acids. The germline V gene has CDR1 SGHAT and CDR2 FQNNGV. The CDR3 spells CASSKTLGGTNENLFF. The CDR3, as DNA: TGTGCCAGCAGCAAGACTTTAGGAGGAACAAATGAAAATCTGTTTTTT.

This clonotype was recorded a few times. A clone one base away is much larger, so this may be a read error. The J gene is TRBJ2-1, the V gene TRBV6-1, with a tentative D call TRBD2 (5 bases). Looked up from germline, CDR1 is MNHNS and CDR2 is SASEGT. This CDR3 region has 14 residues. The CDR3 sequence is CASTGSLDYNEQLF. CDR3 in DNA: TGTGCCAGCACTGGATCCCTCGACTACAATGAGCAGCTCTTC.

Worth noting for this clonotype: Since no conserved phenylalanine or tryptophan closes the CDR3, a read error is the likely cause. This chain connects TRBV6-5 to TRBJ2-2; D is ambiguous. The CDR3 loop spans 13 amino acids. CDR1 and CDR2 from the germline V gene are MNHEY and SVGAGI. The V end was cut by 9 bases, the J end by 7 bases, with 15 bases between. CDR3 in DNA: TGTGCCAGTAGTGGCGACGGCGACGGGGAGCTGTTTTTA. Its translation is CASSGDGDGELFL.

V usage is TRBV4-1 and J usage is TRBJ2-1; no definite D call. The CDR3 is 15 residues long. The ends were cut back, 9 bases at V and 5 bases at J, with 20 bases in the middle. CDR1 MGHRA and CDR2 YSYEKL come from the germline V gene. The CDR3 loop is CASIPRGNNNNEQFF. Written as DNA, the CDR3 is TGCGCCAGTATCCCGCGCGGTAACAACAACAATGAGCAGTTCTTC.

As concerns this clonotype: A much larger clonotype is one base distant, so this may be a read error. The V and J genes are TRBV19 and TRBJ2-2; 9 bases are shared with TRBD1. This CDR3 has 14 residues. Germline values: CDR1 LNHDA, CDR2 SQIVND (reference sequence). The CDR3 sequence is CASSIGTGTGKLFF. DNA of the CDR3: TGTGCCAGTAGTATCGGGACAGGGACCGGGAAGCTGTTTTTT.

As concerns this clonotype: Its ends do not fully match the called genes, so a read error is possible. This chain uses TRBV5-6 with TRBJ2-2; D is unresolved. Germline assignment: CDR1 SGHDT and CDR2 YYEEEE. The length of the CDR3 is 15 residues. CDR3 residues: CASNLAPRITGELFF. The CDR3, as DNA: TGTGCCAGCAACTTGGCACCCAGAATCACCGGGGAGCTGTTTTTT.

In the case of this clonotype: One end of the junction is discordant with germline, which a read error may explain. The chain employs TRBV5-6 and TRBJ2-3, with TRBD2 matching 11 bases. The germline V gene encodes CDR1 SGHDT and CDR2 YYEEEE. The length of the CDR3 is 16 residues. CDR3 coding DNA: TGTACCAGCCGATATGGCTATAGCGGGAGGGCAGAAACGCAGTATTTT. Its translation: CTSRYGYSGRAETQYF.

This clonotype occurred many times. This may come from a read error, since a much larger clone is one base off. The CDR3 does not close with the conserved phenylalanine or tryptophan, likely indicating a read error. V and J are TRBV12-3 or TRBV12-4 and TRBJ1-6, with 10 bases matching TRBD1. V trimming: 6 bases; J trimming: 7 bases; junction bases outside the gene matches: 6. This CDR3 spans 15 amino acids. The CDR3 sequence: CASSPDRGWNSPLHL. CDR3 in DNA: TGTGCCAGCAGCCCGGACAGGGGGTGGAATTCACCCCTCCACCTT.

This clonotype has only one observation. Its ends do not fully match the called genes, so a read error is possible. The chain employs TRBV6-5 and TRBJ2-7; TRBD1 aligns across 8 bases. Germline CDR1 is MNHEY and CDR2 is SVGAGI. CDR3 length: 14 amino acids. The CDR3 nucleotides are TGTGCTAGCCCCTCCGGGACAGGATATAACGAGCGGTACTTC. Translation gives CASPSGTGYNERYF.

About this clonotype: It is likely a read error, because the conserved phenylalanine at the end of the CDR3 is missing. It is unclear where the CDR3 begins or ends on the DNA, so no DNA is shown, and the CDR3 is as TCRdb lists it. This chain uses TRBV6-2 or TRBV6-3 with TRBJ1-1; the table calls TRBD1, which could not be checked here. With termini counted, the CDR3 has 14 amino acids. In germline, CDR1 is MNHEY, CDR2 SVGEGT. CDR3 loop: CASRRGTGPTEAIL.

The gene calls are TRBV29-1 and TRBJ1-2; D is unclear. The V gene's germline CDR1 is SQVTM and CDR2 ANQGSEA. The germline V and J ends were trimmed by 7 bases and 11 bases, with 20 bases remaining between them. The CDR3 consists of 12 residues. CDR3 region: CSAKDSGPRYTF. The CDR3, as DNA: TGCAGCGCTAAAGACTCAGGACCCCGGTACACCTTC.

This CDR3 reads CASSLFENTEAFF. The CDR3 DNA reads TGTGCCAGCAGCTTATTTGAGAACACTGAAGCTTTCTTT. The rearrangement links TRBV7-2 to TRBJ1-1; D is ambiguous. V shed 2 bases and J shed 1 base, with 5 bases lying between them. The CDR3 sequence is 13 residues long. From germline, CDR1 is SGHTA and CDR2 FQGNSA. Filled out from reference TRBV7-2 and TRBJ1-1, the complete variable domain reads GAGVSQSPSNKVTEKGKDVELRCDPISGHTALYWYRQSLGQGLEFLIYFQGNSAPDKSGLPSDRFSAERTGGSVSTLTIQRTQQEDSAVYLCASSLFENTEAFFGQGTRLTVV.

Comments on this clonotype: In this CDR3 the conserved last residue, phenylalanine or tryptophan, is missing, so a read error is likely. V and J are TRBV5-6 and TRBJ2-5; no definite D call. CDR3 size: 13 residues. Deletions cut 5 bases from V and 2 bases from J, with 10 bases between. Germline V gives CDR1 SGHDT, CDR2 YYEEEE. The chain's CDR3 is CASSFDQQETQYL. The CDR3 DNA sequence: TGTGCCAGCAGTTTTGACCAGCAAGAGACCCAGTACCTC.

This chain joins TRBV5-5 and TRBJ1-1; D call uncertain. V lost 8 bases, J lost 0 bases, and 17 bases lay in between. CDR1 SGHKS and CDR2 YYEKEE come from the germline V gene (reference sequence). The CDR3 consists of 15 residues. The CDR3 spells CARKPPGYMNTEAFF. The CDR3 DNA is TGTGCCAGGAAACCTCCCGGCTACATGAACACTGAAGCTTTCTTT.

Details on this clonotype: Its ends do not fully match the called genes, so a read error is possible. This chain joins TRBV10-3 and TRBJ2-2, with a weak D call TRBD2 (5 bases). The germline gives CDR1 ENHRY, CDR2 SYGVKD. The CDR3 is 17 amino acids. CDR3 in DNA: TGTGCCATCAGTGAGATCGAAGCCGGGCTAGACACCGGGGTGCTGTTTTTT. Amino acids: CAISEIEAGLDTGVLFF.

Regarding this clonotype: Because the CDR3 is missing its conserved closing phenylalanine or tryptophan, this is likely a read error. Written as DNA, the CDR3 is TGTGCCGGCAGTTTAGGACAGGGGGCCCACTACGAGCAGTACTAC. Amino acids: CAGSLGQGAHYEQYY. V gene TRBV12-3 or TRBV12-4 combines with J gene TRBJ2-7; TRBD1 matches at 11 bases. There are 15 residues in the CDR3.

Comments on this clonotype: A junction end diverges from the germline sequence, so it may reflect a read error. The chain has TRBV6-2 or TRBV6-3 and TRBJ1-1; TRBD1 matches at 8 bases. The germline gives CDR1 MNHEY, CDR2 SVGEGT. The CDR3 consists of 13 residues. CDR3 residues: CTSSYTIDRGVIF. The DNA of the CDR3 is TGTACCAGCAGTTACACAATTGACAGGGGAGTTATCTTT.

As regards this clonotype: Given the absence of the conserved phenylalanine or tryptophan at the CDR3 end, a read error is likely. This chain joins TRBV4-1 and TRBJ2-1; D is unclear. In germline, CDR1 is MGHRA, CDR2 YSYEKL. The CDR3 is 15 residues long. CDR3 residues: CTSSPLGNNNNEQFS. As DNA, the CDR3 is TGCACCAGCAGCCCGCTCGGTAACAACAACAATGAACAGTTCTCC.

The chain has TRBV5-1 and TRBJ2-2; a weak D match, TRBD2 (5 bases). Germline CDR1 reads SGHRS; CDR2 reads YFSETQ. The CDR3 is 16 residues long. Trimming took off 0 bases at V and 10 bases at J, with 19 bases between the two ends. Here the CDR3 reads CASSLADFDPALELFF. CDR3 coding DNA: TGCGCCAGCAGCTTGGCGGACTTTGATCCCGCCTTGGAGCTGTTTTTT.

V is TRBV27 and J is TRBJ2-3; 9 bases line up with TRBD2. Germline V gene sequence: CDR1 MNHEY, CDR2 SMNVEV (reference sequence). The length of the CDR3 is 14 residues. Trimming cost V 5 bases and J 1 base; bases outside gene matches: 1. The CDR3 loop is CASSAGGGTDTQYF. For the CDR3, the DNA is TGTGCCAGCAGTGCGGGGGGGGGCACAGATACGCAGTATTTT.

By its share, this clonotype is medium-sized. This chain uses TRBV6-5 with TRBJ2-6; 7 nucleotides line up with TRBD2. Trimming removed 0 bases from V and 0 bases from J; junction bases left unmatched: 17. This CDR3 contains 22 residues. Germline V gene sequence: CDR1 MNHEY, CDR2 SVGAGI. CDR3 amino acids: CASSYSQPALTGGYSGANVLTF. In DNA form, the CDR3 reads TGTGCCAGCAGTTACTCTCAACCTGCCTTGACGGGAGGCTACTCTGGGGCCAACGTCCTGACTTTC.

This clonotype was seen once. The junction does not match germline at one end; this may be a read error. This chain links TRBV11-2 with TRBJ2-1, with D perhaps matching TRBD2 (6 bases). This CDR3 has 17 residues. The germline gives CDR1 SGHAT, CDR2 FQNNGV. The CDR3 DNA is TGTGCCAGCAACTCCACTTATAGCGGAGTCTCCTACAATGAGCAGTTCTTT. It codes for CASNSTYSGVSYNEQFF.

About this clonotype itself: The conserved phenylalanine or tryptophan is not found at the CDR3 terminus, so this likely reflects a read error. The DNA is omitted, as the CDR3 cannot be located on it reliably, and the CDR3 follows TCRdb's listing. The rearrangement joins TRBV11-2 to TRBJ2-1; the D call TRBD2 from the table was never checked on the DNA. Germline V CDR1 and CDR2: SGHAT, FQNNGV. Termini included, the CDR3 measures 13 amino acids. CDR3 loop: CASSLDRLAMWFL.

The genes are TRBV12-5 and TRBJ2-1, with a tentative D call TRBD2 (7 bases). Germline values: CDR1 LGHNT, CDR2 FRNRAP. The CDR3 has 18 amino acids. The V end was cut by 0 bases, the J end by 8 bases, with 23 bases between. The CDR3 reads CASGLVQGSSGRHYEQFF. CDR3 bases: TGTGCTAGTGGTTTGGTACAGGGTTCTAGCGGACGGCACTATGAGCAGTTCTTC.

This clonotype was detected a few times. The CDR3 loop is CASSLLTGAGTLAFF. The CDR3 bases are TGTGCCAGCAGCTTACTAACCGGGGCAGGGACTCTTGCTTTCTTT. This chain links TRBV7-6 with TRBJ1-1; perhaps TRBD1 as D (5 bases). This CDR3 has 15 residues. Trimming pared 2 bases from V and 11 bases from J, leaving 21 bases between. Germline values: CDR1 SGHVS, CDR2 FNYEAQ.